One and the same sample provided the 30 T cell receptor beta chains below, sequenced in a study of prognosis after radiotherapy for stage I lung cancer. TCR beta CDR3 amplification from genomic DNA was performed by two-round multiplex PCR. TRBV and TRBJ genes each had their own specific primers in first-round PCR. TCRdb re-called the multiplex PCR reads with MiXCR, one entry per CDR3 protein. The sample shows around 30,000 distinct CDR3 sequences, roughly 31% of them seen only once. The sequences come from PBMCs, collected before or after stereotactic body radiation therapy (not recorded which). All receptors derive from a donor aged 50 or older with non-small cell lung cancer.

Ten or more counts support this clonotype. The chain joins TRBV24-1 to TRBJ2-5, with 11 bases that match TRBD1. Germline V lookup: CDR1 KGHDR, CDR2 SFDVKD. J lost 1 base, V lost 9 bases, and 3 bases had no gene match. The CDR3 sequence is 14 residues long. This CDR3 is CATAGTGGQETQYF. CDR3 bases: TGTGCCACCGCCGGGACAGGGGGCCAAGAGACCCAGTACTTC.

This clonotype occurred many times. This sequence joins TRBV6-1 and TRBJ2-5; D remains ambiguous. Germline V lookup: CDR1 MNHNS, CDR2 SASEGT. The CDR3 is 13 residues long. V dropped 4 bases and J dropped 6 bases, with 12 bases sitting between them. Written as DNA, the CDR3 is TGTGCCAGCAGTGGGGCAGACGGCCAGACCCAGTACTTC. Its protein product is CASSGADGQTQYF.

This clonotype was counted many times. The chain employs TRBV6-1 and TRBJ2-7, with D perhaps matching TRBD1 (5 bases). CDR3 length: 15 residues. In germline, CDR1 is MNHNS, CDR2 SASEGT. V lost 7 bases to trimming and J lost 3 bases, with 19 bases between them. DNA of the CDR3: TGTGCCAGCAAAAGGTCCATCTGGGGCCTCTACGAGCAGTACTTC. This sequence encodes CASKRSIWGLYEQYF.

This clonotype was recorded at least ten times. The rearrangement joins TRBV5-6 to TRBJ2-7, with TRBD1 as a possible D gene (5 bases). Trimming cost V 2 bases and J 0 bases, with 9 bases left between them. In germline, CDR1 is SGHDT, CDR2 YYEEEE. This CDR3 spans 14 amino acids. CDR3 DNA: TGTGCCAGCAGCTTCAGACAGAGCTCCTACGAGCAGTACTTC. Translated, it gives CASSFRQSSYEQYF. Using reference TRBV5-6 and TRBJ2-7 for the parts outside the CDR3, the full variable domain is DAGVTQSPTHLIKTRGQQVTLRCSPKSGHDTVSWYQQALGQGPQFIFQYYEEEERQRGNFPDRFSGHQFPNYSSELNVNALLLGDSALYLCASSFRQSSYEQYFGPGTRLTVT.

This clonotype was detected a few times. A much larger clone is a single base away; this may be a read error. The chain carries TRBV6-2 or TRBV6-3 and TRBJ2-5; 7 bases agree with TRBD1. Per the germline V gene, CDR1 is MNHEY and CDR2 is SVGEGT. The CDR3 covers 13 residues. The CDR3 DNA reads as TGTGCCAGCAGACCCTGGGACAGAGAGACCAAGTACTTC. Its protein is CASRPWDRETKYF.

This clonotype was observed at least ten times. The chain is built from TRBV7-9 and TRBJ2-1, with 11 nucleotides matching TRBD2. CDR1 is SEHNR and CDR2 is FQNEAQ in the germline V gene (reference sequence). Germline trimming cut 4 bases from V and 5 bases from J; bases unmatched to any gene: 7. This CDR3 contains 16 residues. CDR3: CASSSAGTSGNNEQFF. As DNA, the CDR3 is TGTGCCAGCAGCTCCGCGGGGACTAGCGGCAACAATGAGCAGTTCTTC.

This clonotype was seen ten or more times. The chain couples TRBV6-5 to TRBJ2-7, with D perhaps matching TRBD2 (5 bases). Trimming took off 2 bases at V and 5 bases at J, with 10 bases between the two ends. This CDR3 contains 13 residues. Germline-derived CDR1 and CDR2 are MNHEY and SVGAGI. The CDR3 region is CASSYVEGNEQYF. The CDR3 DNA reads as TGTGCCAGCAGTTACGTTGAGGGAAACGAGCAGTACTTC.

This clonotype was seen many times. The chain has TRBV5-1 and TRBJ2-7, with D perhaps TRBD2 (6 bases). With 0 bases removed from V and 3 bases from J, the gap between germline ends came to 16 bases. The germline V gene has CDR1 SGHRS and CDR2 YFSETQ. CDR3 length: 16 residues. DNA for the CDR3: TGCGCCAGCAGCTTGGGGGACGCGGGGTTCGGCTACGAGCAGTACTTC. It translates to CASSLGDAGFGYEQYF.

Regarding this clonotype: The junction departs from germline at one end; a sequencing error may be responsible. V is TRBV5-6 and J is TRBJ1-6; D uncertain. There are 15 residues in the CDR3. Germline V gives CDR1 SGHDT, CDR2 YYEEEE. The CDR3 nucleotides are TGTGCCAGCAGCTTGGACCCGGGTTGGAATTTACCCATCCACTTT. This gives the protein CASSLDPGWNLPIHF.

In regard to this clonotype: A far larger clone differs by one base, so this is likely a read error. This chain connects TRBV6-9 to TRBJ1-6; maybe TRBD1 (5 bases). This CDR3 spans 12 amino acids. Germline V CDR1 and CDR2: MNHGY, SVAAGI. The V end was cut by 8 bases, the J end by 18 bases, with 20 bases between. The CDR3 DNA is TGTGCCAGCTACACCCAGGGTTTTACCCCCCACTTT. It yields the protein CASYTQGFTPHF.

This clonotype was picked up many times. The chain couples TRBV28 to TRBJ1-6; D gene ambiguous. V lost 7 bases and J lost 0, with 7 bases in between. CDR3 length equals 14 residues. Germline V gene data show CDR1 as MDHEN and CDR2 as SYDVKM. Here the CDR3 reads CASNKSSYNSPLHF. The CDR3 DNA follows: TGTGCCAGCAACAAGAGCTCCTATAATTCACCCCTCCACTTT.

With respect to this clonotype: With only one base between it and a far larger clone, this is likely a read error. The chain recombines TRBV20-1 with TRBJ2-5; TRBD2 matches at 14 bases. The J call may be faulty, since TRBJ2-1 better matches the DNA end. Looked up from germline, CDR1 is DFQATT and CDR2 is SNEGSKA (reference sequence). This CDR3 spans 17 amino acids. The CDR3 coding sequence is TGCAGTGCTAGAGAGACTAGCGGGAGGGCCTCTATGTTGGAGCAGTTCTTC. Translated: CSARETSGRASMLEQFF.

This clonotype was seen many times. The chain carries TRBV11-2 and TRBJ2-3; possibly TRBD1 for D (5 bases). V shed 2 bases and J shed 0 bases, with 21 bases lying between them. This CDR3 comprises 19 residues. The V gene's germline CDR1 is SGHAT and CDR2 FQNNGV. In nucleotides, the CDR3 is TGTGCCAGCAGCTTACGACCCCCTCTGGCAGGGCTAAGCACAGATACGCAGTATTTT. This encodes CASSLRPPLAGLSTDTQYF.

By sample fraction, this clonotype is medium-sized. The chain is built from TRBV6-2 or TRBV6-3 and TRBJ1-6, with a possible D match to TRBD1 (6 bases). CDR3 length equals 17 residues. The germline CDR1 and CDR2 sequences are MNHEY and SVGEGT. Deletions cut 2 bases from V and 7 bases from J, with 18 bases between. The CDR3 protein is CASSYAPTGARNSPLHF. CDR3 nucleotides: TGTGCCAGCAGTTACGCCCCAACGGGGGCGAGAAATTCACCCCTCCACTTT.

The CDR3 sequence is CASSLEPGHKHF. CDR3 DNA sequence: TGCGCCAGCAGCTTGGAACCGGGGCACAAGCATTTT. This chain connects TRBV5-1 to TRBJ1-5; TRBD1 is a possible D gene (5 bases). Trimming shortened V by 0 bases and J by 14 bases, and 12 bases separated the two germline ends. This CDR3 has 12 amino acids. Per the germline V gene, CDR1 is SGHRS and CDR2 is YFSETQ.

By sample share, this clonotype is medium-sized (0.01 to 0.1%). The chain links TRBV12-3 or TRBV12-4 to TRBJ1-6; TRBD1 matches 8 bases. This CDR3 comprises 14 residues. The ends lost 7 bases at V and 8 bases at J; junction bases unmatched: 7. DNA of the CDR3: TGTGCCAGCACCCAGACAGGGGCCCATTCACCCCTCCACTTT. It is translated as CASTQTGAHSPLHF.

A few counts support this clonotype. A much larger clone is a single base away; this may be a read error. The conserved final phenylalanine or tryptophan is absent from the CDR3, which likely points to a read error. The CDR3, as DNA: TGTGCCAGTAGCCGGAGCAATCAGCCCCAGCATCTT. This gives the protein CASSRSNQPQHL. The V and J genes are TRBV19 and TRBJ1-5; no definite D call. Trimming cost V 6 bases and J 1 base, with 4 bases left between them. The CDR3 is made up of 12 amino acids. Germline V gene data show CDR1 as LNHDA and CDR2 as SQIVND (reference sequence).

There are many counts of this clonotype. The chain has TRBV7-3 and TRBJ1-5; TRBD1 agrees at 9 bases. The germline V gene encodes CDR1 SGHTA and CDR2 FQGTGA. With V trimmed by 5 bases and J by 0 bases, 8 bases remained unmatched. The CDR3 covers 17 residues. CDR3 sequence reads: CASSVTGQGYSNQPQHF. The CDR3 DNA follows: TGTGCCAGCAGCGTCACGGGACAGGGTTATAGCAATCAGCCCCAGCATTTT. The full variable domain, its missing parts supplied by reference TRBV7-3 and TRBJ1-5, is GAGVSQTPSNKVTEKGKYVELRCDPISGHTALYWYRQSLGQGPEFLIYFQGTGAADDSGLPNDRFFAVRPEGSVSTLKIQRTERGDSAVYLCASSVTGQGYSNQPQHFGDGTRLSIL.

On this clonotype: This likely traces to a read error, being one base from a far larger clone. This chain uses TRBV7-9 with TRBJ2-3; no firm D call. CDR1 and CDR2 from the germline V gene are SEHNR and FQNEAQ (reference sequence). The CDR3 totals 12 residues. CDR3 DNA: TGTGCCAGCAGTTTAGTGGGATATACGCAGTATTTT. The encoded protein is CASSLVGYTQYF. Filled out from reference TRBV7-9 and TRBJ2-3, the complete variable domain reads DTGVSQNPRHKITKRGQNVTFRCDPISEHNRLYWYRQTLGQGPEFLTYFQNEAQLEKSRLLSDRFSAERPKGSFSTLEIQRTEQGDSAMYLCASSLVGYTQYFGPGTRLTVL.

About this clonotype itself: A read error may be the cause here, since a much bigger clone is one base away. The gene calls are TRBV5-4 and TRBJ2-7; no definite D call. The CDR3 extends over 13 amino acids. The germline CDR1 and CDR2 sequences are SGHNT and YYREEE (reference sequence). The CDR3 protein is CTSSPWLLAEQYF. The CDR3 nucleotides read TGTACCAGCAGCCCTTGGCTCCTTGCGGAGCAGTACTTC.

This clonotype was detected many times. This chain links TRBV18 with TRBJ1-1; D not certain. The germline CDR1 and CDR2 sequences are KGHSH and LQKENI. Trimming cost V 2 bases and J 6 bases, with 10 bases left between them. This CDR3 is 13 amino acids long. Written as DNA, the CDR3 is TGTGCCAGCTCACCAGTGAGAGCGGCTGAAGCTTTCTTT. It translates to CASSPVRAAEAFF. The full variable domain, rest sourced from reference TRBV18 and TRBJ1-1, is NAGVMQNPRHLVRRRGQEARLRCSPMKGHSHVYWYRQLPEEGLKFMVYLQKENIIDESGMPKERFSAEFPKEGPSILRIQQVVRGDSAAYFCASSPVRAAEAFFGQGTRLTVV.

This clonotype was seen many times. The chain combines TRBV7-9 with TRBJ2-7, with D perhaps TRBD1 (6 bases). The V and J ends lost 1 base and 7 bases respectively, with 8 bases between them. The CDR3 consists of 12 residues. Germline CDR1 is SEHNR and CDR2 is FQNEAQ (reference sequence). CDR3 loop: CASSLGGLEQYF. The CDR3 DNA sequence: TGTGCCAGCAGCTTAGGGGGGCTTGAGCAGTACTTC. Full variable domain (remainder filled in from reference TRBV7-9 and TRBJ2-7): DTGVSQNPRHKITKRGQNVTFRCDPISEHNRLYWYRQTLGQGPEFLTYFQNEAQLEKSRLLSDRFSAERPKGSFSTLEIQRTEQGDSAMYLCASSLGGLEQYFGPGTRLTVT.

The table lists this clonotype with many counts. The CDR3 spells CSARVREVVRETQYF. Here the CDR3 DNA reads TGCAGTGCTAGGGTTCGGGAGGTGGTGCGGGAGACCCAGTACTTC. The chain uses TRBV20-1 and TRBJ2-5; 7 bases match TRBD2. The length of the CDR3 is 15 residues. CDR1 is DFQATT, CDR2 SNEGSKA, per germline (reference sequence). With 3 bases clipped from V and 5 bases from J, the junction kept 12 bases outside the gene matches.

This clonotype was counted many times. This sequence joins TRBV28 and TRBJ2-3; possibly TRBD1 for D (6 bases). Trimming left V 3 bases short and J 2 bases short, with 15 bases between. Per germline, CDR1 MDHEN and CDR2 SYDVKM. The CDR3 has 16 amino acids. The CDR3 protein is CASSLRGGQPTDTQYF. The CDR3 nucleotides read TGTGCCAGCAGTTTGAGAGGGGGTCAACCCACAGATACGCAGTATTTT.

This clonotype was recorded many times. V and J are TRBV19 and TRBJ2-1; the D call may be TRBD1 or TRBD2 (5 bases each). V dropped 7 bases and J dropped 3 bases, with 10 bases sitting between them. Germline loops: CDR1 LNHDA, CDR2 SQIVND (reference sequence). The CDR3 consists of 13 residues. CDR3 nucleotide sequence: TGTGCCAGTAAGGGGACGGACTACAATGAGCAGTTCTTC. Protein product: CASKGTDYNEQFF. Full variable domain (outside the CDR3, taken from reference TRBV19 and TRBJ2-1): DGGITQSPKYLFRKEGQNVTLSCEQNLNHDAMYWYRQDPGQGLRLIYYSQIVNDFQKGDIAEGYSVSREKKESFPLTVTSAQKNPTAFYLCASKGTDYNEQFFGPGTRLTVL.

This clonotype occurred many times. This rearrangement joins TRBV6-1 to TRBJ1-4, with 7 bases aligning to TRBD1. The CDR3 has 14 residues. The J segment lost 10 bases and the V segment lost 5 bases, leaving 10 bases of the junction unmatched. Germline V CDR1 and CDR2: MNHNS, SASEGT. This CDR3 reads CASSPTRDRGKLFF. In nucleotides, the CDR3 is TGTGCCAGCAGTCCAACCAGGGACAGAGGAAAACTGTTTTTT.

This clonotype was seen at least ten times. The CDR3 region is CASRPGTEETQYF. CDR3 DNA: TGCGCCAGCAGGCCCGGGACGGAAGAGACCCAGTACTTC. The genes are TRBV5-1 and TRBJ2-5; D may correspond to TRBD1 or TRBD2 (5 bases each). The germline gives CDR1 SGHRS, CDR2 YFSETQ. This CDR3 is 13 amino acids long. The germline V and J ends were trimmed by 5 bases and 3 bases, with 11 bases remaining between them.

There are many counts of this clonotype. This rearrangement joins TRBV4-1 to TRBJ1-5; TRBD1 aligns across 8 bases. The CDR3 is 16 residues long. Unmatched junction bases numbered 8, after V lost 0 bases and J lost 7 bases. In germline, CDR1 is MGHRA, CDR2 YSYEKL. The CDR3 nucleotides read TGCGCCAGCAGCCAAGACTGGCCAGGGGGCTGGCAGCCCCAGCATTTT. It translates to CASSQDWPGGWQPQHF.

Judged by abundance, this clonotype is medium-sized (0.01 to 0.1%). The V call is TRBV6-5, the J call TRBJ2-1; maybe TRBD2 (6 bases). V lost 2 bases to trimming and J lost 6 bases, with 11 bases between them. Germline values: CDR1 MNHEY, CDR2 SVGAGI. The CDR3 sequence is 14 residues long. The CDR3 region is CASSYMGGFNEQFF. The DNA for the CDR3 is TGTGCCAGCAGTTACATGGGAGGATTCAATGAGCAGTTCTTC.

As concerns this clonotype: A much larger clonotype is one base distant, so this may be a read error. The rearrangement links TRBV10-3 to TRBJ2-5; 7 bases are shared with TRBD1. V was pared by 6 bases and J by 1 base, with 8 bases of the junction left unmatched. This CDR3 has 15 residues. CDR1 and CDR2 from the germline V gene are ENHRY and SYGVKD. DNA of the CDR3: TGTGCCATCAGACAGGGGTCCGATTTCCAAGAGACCCAGTACTTC. Translation gives CAIRQGSDFQETQYF.